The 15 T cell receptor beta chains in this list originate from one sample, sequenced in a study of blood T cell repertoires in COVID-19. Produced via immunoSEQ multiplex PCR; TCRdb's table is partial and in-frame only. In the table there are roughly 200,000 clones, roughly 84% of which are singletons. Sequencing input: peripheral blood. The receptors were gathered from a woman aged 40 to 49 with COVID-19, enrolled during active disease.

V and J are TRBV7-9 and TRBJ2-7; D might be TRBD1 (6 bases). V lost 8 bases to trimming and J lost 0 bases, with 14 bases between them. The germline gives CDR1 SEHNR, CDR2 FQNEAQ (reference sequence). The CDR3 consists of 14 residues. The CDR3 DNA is TGTGCCAGCGCGAGACAGGAGACCTCCTACGAGCAGTACTTC. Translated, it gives CASARQETSYEQYF.

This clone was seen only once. CDR3 sequence reads: CASSPTKGSQPQHF. The CDR3 DNA sequence: TGTGCCAGCAGCCCCACAAAGGGGTCCCAGCCCCAGCATTTT. The J gene is TRBJ1-5, the V gene TRBV3-1 (or the pseudogene TRBV3-2); tentative D call: TRBD1 (5 bases). Trimming removed 4 bases at V and 7 bases at J, with 14 bases between. Germline CDR1 reads LGHDT; CDR2 reads YNNKEL (reference sequence). The CDR3 runs to 14 residues.

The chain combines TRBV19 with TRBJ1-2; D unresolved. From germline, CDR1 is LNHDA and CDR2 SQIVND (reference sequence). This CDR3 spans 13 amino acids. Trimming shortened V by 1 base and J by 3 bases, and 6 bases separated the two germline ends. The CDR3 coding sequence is TGTGCCAGTAGTATAGGTGAGGACTATGGCTACACCTTC. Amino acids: CASSIGEDYGYTF.

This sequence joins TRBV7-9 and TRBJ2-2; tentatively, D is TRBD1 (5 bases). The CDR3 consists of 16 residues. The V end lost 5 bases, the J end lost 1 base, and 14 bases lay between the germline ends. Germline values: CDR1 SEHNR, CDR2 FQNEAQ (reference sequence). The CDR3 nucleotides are TGTGCCAGCAGCGGGGCCGCTTCTCGGAACACCGGGGAGCTGTTTTTT. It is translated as CASSGAASRNTGELFF.

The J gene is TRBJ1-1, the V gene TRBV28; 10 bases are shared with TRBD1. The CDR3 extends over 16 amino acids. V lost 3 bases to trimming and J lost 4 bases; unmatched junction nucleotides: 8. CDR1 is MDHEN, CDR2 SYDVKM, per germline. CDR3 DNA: TGTGCCAGCAGTTTGGGGGACAGGGGTAGGACCACTGAAGCTTTCTTT. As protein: CASSLGDRGRTTEAFF.

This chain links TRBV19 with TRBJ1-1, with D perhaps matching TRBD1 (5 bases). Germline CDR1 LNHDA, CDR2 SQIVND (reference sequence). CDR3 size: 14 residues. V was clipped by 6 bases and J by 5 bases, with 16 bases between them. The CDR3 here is CASRWGSLRTEAFF. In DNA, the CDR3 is TGTGCCAGTAGATGGGGCAGCCTCCGAACTGAAGCTTTCTTT.

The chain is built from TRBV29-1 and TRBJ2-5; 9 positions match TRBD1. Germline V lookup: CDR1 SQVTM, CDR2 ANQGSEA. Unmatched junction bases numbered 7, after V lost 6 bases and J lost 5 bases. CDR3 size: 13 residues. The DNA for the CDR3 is TGCAGCGTGGGGGGGACAGGGAGGGAGACCCAGTACTTC. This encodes CSVGGTGRETQYF.

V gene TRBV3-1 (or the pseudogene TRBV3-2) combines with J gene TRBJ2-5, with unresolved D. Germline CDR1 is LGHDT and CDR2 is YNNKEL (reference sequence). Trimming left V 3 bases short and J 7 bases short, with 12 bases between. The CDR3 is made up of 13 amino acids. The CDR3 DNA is TGTGCCAGCAGCCAGGTCGATACCGGGACCCAGTACTTC. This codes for CASSQVDTGTQYF.

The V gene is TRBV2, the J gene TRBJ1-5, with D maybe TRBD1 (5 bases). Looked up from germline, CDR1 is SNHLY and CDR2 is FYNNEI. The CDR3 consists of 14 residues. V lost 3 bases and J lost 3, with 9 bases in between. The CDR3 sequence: CASSDPGPNQPQHF. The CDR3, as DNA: TGTGCCAGCAGTGATCCAGGGCCCAATCAGCCCCAGCATTTT.

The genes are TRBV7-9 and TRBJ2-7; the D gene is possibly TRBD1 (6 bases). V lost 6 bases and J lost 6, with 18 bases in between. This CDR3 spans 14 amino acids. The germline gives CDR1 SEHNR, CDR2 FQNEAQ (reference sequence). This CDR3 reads CASRGAGIWSEQYF. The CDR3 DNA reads TGTGCCAGCAGGGGGGCAGGCATTTGGTCCGAGCAGTACTTC.

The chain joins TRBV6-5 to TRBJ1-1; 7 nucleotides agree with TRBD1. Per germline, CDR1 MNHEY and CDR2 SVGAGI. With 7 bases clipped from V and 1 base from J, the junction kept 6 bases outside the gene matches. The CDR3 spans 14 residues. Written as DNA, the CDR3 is TGTGCCAGCACCACAGGGACAGCGAACACTGAAGCTTTCTTT. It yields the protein CASTTGTANTEAFF.

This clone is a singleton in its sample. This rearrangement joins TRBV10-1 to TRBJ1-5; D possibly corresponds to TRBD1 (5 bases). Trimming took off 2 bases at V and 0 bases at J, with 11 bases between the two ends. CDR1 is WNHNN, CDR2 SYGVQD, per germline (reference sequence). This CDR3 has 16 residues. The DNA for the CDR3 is TGCGCCAGCAGTGAGGGCAGGGCAGGTAGCAATCAGCCCCAGCATTTT. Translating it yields CASSEGRAGSNQPQHF.

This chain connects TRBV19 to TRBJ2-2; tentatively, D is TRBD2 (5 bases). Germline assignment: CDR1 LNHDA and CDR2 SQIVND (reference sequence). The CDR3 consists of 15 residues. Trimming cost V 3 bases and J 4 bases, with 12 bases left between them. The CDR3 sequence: CASSILGVGTGELFF. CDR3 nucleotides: TGTGCCAGTAGTATTTTGGGAGTAGGCACCGGGGAGCTGTTTTTT.

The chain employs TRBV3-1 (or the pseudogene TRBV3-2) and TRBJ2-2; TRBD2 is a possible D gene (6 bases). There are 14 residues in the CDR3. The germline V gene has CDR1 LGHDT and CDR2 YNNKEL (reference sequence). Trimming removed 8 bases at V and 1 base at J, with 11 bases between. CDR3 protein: CASSGLLNTGELFF. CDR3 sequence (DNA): TGTGCCAGCTCGGGACTCTTGAACACCGGGGAGCTGTTTTTT.

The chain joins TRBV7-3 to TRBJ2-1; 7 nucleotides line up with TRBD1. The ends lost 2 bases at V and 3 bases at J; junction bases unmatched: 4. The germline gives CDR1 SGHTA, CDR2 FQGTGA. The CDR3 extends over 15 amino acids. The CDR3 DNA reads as TGTGCCAGCAGCTTATCAGGGACAGACTACAATGAGCAGTTCTTC. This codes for CASSLSGTDYNEQFF.